One and the same sample provided the 20 T cell receptor beta chains below, sequenced in a study of T cell responses to AZD1222 COVID-19 vaccine. Clones were sequenced by immunoSEQ multiplex PCR, and TCRdb holds only the in-frame ones, with some missing. The sample holds about 81,000 clones; 80% to 95% are singletons and the top ten take approximately 8%. The sample was peripheral blood, taken 28 days after the second AZD1222 dose. These receptors all stem from an adult who received the AZD1222 COVID-19 vaccine.

This clone was observed a single time. The genes are TRBV30 and TRBJ1-1, with D possibly TRBD1 on 5 matching bases. V lost 0 bases and J 5 bases, leaving 13 bases between the germline ends. Germline lookup yields CDR1 GTSNPN and CDR2 SVGIG (reference sequence). CDR3 length equals 14 residues. Written as DNA, the CDR3 is TGTGCCTGGAGTGTGACAGCTCCAACGACTGAAGCTTTCTTT. It specifies CAWSVTAPTTEAFF.

V and J are TRBV19 and TRBJ1-2, with D possibly TRBD1 on 5 matching bases. V dropped 3 bases and J dropped 1 base, with 6 bases sitting between them. The CDR3 loop spans 13 amino acids. The germline gives CDR1 LNHDA, CDR2 SQIVND (reference sequence). In DNA form, the CDR3 reads TGTGCCAGTAGTATTCAGGGTAACTATGGCTACACCTTC. It yields the protein CASSIQGNYGYTF.

The V and J genes are TRBV19 and TRBJ2-5; 9 nucleotides align to TRBD1. The CDR3 length is 14 residues. The V gene end was trimmed by 8 bases and the J gene end by 4 bases; junction bases not matched to a gene: 8. The germline V gene encodes CDR1 LNHDA and CDR2 SQIVND (reference sequence). The CDR3 bases are TGTGCCAGTGGGCCGGGACAGGGTAGAGAGACCCAGTACTTC. It codes for CASGPGQGRETQYF. The entire variable domain, with the rest obtained from reference TRBV19 and TRBJ2-5, is as follows: DGGITQSPKYLFRKEGQNVTLSCEQNLNHDAMYWYRQDPGQGLRLIYYSQIVNDFQKGDIAEGYSVSREKKESFPLTVTSAQKNPTAFYLCASGPGQGRETQYFGPGTRLLVL.

Remarks on this clone: Other DNA sequences of this sample code for an identical CDR3. The rearrangement joins TRBV5-6 to TRBJ1-2; D is possibly TRBD1 (6 bases). Germline CDR1 and CDR2: SGHDT and YYEEEE. The V gene lost 2 bases and the J gene lost 4 bases, with 9 bases spanning the gap. The CDR3 is made up of 13 amino acids. CDR3 sequence (DNA): TGTGCCAGCAGCTTAGGACAGAGCTATGGCTACACCTTC. It is translated as CASSLGQSYGYTF.

This chain links TRBV6-4 with TRBJ2-1; D possibly corresponds to TRBD2 (6 bases). Between the trimmed V and J ends, which lost 5 bases and 10 bases, there was a span of 9 bases. Per germline, CDR1 MRHNA and CDR2 SNTAGT. The CDR3 spans 11 residues. In nucleotides, the CDR3 is TGTGCCAGCAGTTACCGGGGGGAGCAGTTCTTC. It yields the protein CASSYRGEQFF.

The chain has TRBV6-1 and TRBJ2-3; possibly TRBD1 or TRBD2 for D (5 bases each). CDR3 size: 16 residues. The germline CDR1 and CDR2 sequences are MNHNS and SASEGT. Trimming removed 4 bases at V and 1 base at J, with 15 bases between. The CDR3 protein is CASSGWPRGGTDTQYF. The CDR3 DNA sequence: TGTGCCAGCAGTGGTTGGCCTAGAGGGGGCACAGATACGCAGTATTTT.

The chain has TRBV5-1 and TRBJ2-1; 16 positions agree with TRBD2. V lost 4 bases and J lost 15; bases outside the gene matches: 7. Germline loops: CDR1 SGHRS, CDR2 YFSETQ. The CDR3 is 14 residues long. As DNA, the CDR3 is TGCGCCAGCAGCACGGGACTAGCGGGAGGGCCCCTGTTCTTC. This sequence encodes CASSTGLAGGPLFF.

The rearrangement links TRBV7-2 to TRBJ2-4; D is undetermined. Germline V CDR1 and CDR2: SGHTA, FQGNSA. Between the trimmed V and J ends, which lost 1 base and 12 bases, there was a span of 13 bases. There are 13 residues in the CDR3. The CDR3 region has the DNA TGTGCCAGCAGCTTAGGGGCAGCCCTACCTCAGTACTTC. Amino acids: CASSLGAALPQYF. Supplemented by reference TRBV7-2 and TRBJ2-4, the full variable domain reads GAGVSQSPSNKVTEKGKDVELRCDPISGHTALYWYRQSLGQGLEFLIYFQGNSAPDKSGLPSDRFSAERTGGSVSTLTIQRTQQEDSAVYLCASSLGAALPQYFGAGTRLSVL.

CDR3 loop: CAWRGIVNTEAFF. The DNA for the CDR3 is TGTGCCTGGAGGGGAATTGTGAACACTGAAGCTTTCTTT. The chain is built from TRBV30 and TRBJ1-1; D is unresolved. V dropped 3 bases and J dropped 0 bases, with 8 bases sitting between them. The CDR3 runs to 13 residues. CDR1 GTSNPN and CDR2 SVGIG come from the germline V gene (reference sequence).

V usage is TRBV5-1 and J usage is TRBJ2-1, with D perhaps TRBD1 or TRBD2 (5 bases each). V was cut by 0 bases and J by 12 bases, with 19 bases left in between. The CDR3 is 15 residues long. Per germline, CDR1 SGHRS and CDR2 YFSETQ. CDR3 bases: TGCGCCAGCAGCTTGGGGCAGGGAGCGGAAGAGGGGCAGTTCTTC. Protein: CASSLGQGAEEGQFF.

This clone showed up just once. The gene calls are TRBV3-1 (or the pseudogene TRBV3-2) and TRBJ2-7, with 8 bases that match TRBD2. The CDR3 runs to 16 residues. Germline CDR1 LGHDT, CDR2 YNNKEL (reference sequence). The trim removed 4 bases at V and 0 bases at J, leaving 8 bases unmatched. For the CDR3, the DNA is TGTGCCAGCAGCCGGGTAGCGGGATTAGACTCCTACGAGCAGTACTTC. Translation gives CASSRVAGLDSYEQYF.

CDR3 protein: CASSQGRANSYEQYF. The CDR3, as DNA: TGTGCCAGCAGCCAAGGGAGGGCCAATTCCTACGAGCAGTACTTC. The rearrangement uses TRBV3-1 (or the pseudogene TRBV3-2) and TRBJ2-7; a weak D match, TRBD2 (6 bases). The CDR3 has 15 residues. Deletions cut 1 base from V and 1 base from J, with 11 bases between. The germline CDR1 and CDR2 sequences are LGHDT and YNNKEL (reference sequence).

The chain employs TRBV6-5 and TRBJ1-2; D unclear. Trimming shortened V by 2 bases and J by 6 bases, and 16 bases separated the two germline ends. The CDR3 totals 15 residues. Germline CDR1 is MNHEY and CDR2 is SVGAGI. The CDR3 DNA follows: TGTGCCAGCAGTTACACCCTACTAGGTGGGGATGGCTACACCTTC. It specifies CASSYTLLGGDGYTF.

The rearrangement joins TRBV29-1 to TRBJ1-2, with a weak D call TRBD1 (6 bases). Trimming took 2 bases from V and 8 from J, leaving 18 bases between them. Germline CDR1 SQVTM, CDR2 ANQGSEA. The CDR3 totals 14 residues. CDR3 protein: CSVEMGGGIGGYTF. Here the CDR3 DNA reads TGCAGCGTTGAAATGGGGGGCGGGATTGGAGGCTACACCTTC.

The chain employs TRBV6-5 and TRBJ2-7, with 8 bases fitting TRBD2. V lost 6 bases and J lost 2; bases outside the gene matches: 3. Germline loops: CDR1 MNHEY, CDR2 SVGAGI. The CDR3 is made up of 13 amino acids. CDR3 region: CASRGTRTYEQYF. Here the CDR3 DNA reads TGTGCCAGCAGGGGGACTAGGACCTACGAGCAGTACTTC.

The CDR3 region has the DNA TGTGCCAGCAGCGAGGGGGAGGGGGCTTCCTACAATGAGCAGTTCTTC. Translation: CASSEGEGASYNEQFF. The chain is built from TRBV9 and TRBJ2-1; possibly TRBD1 or TRBD2 for D (7 bases each). V lost 3 bases to trimming and J lost 1 base, with 14 bases between them. This CDR3 has 16 amino acids. Germline CDR1 SGDLS, CDR2 YYNGEE.

For the CDR3, the DNA is TGCGCCAGCAGCCAAGAAGTCCGGGAGACCTACGAGCAGTACTTC. Its protein is CASSQEVRETYEQYF. The chain is built from TRBV4-1 and TRBJ2-7; D might be TRBD2 (6 bases). Germline V gene data show CDR1 as MGHRA and CDR2 as YSYEKL. This CDR3 spans 15 amino acids. V was trimmed by 0 bases and J by 2 bases, leaving 11 bases between them.

The rearrangement links TRBV3-1 (or the pseudogene TRBV3-2) to TRBJ2-7, with 7 nucleotides matching TRBD2. The CDR3 is 13 amino acids. V shed 4 bases, J shed 4 bases, and the junction held 4 bases outside the gene matches. From germline, CDR1 is LGHDT and CDR2 YNNKEL (reference sequence). CDR3 sequence (DNA): TGTGCCAGCAGCCCTAGCGGACCTTACGAGCAGTACTTC. Residues: CASSPSGPYEQYF.

This rearrangement joins TRBV12-3 or TRBV12-4 to TRBJ1-4, with a possible D match to TRBD1 (6 bases). The CDR3 sequence is 13 residues long. V was shortened by 6 bases and J by 3 bases, with 8 bases between the two germline ends. CDR3 sequence: CASSRGPNEKLFF. The CDR3 DNA reads TGTGCCAGCAGCCGGGGGCCTAATGAAAAACTGTTTTTT.

This sequence joins TRBV28 and TRBJ2-7; D remains unclear. Germline V gene lookup returns CDR1 MDHEN and CDR2 SYDVKM. The CDR3 totals 15 residues. V was cut by 6 bases and J by 0 bases, with 15 bases left in between. The CDR3 loop reads CASRASWGSSYEQYF. For the CDR3, the DNA is TGTGCCAGCAGAGCCTCGTGGGGAAGCTCCTACGAGCAGTACTTC.